The clone carrying this TCR beta chain appeared a few times. Its antigen remains unidentified. The record originates from a study of T cell clones after liver transplantation. Study-wide context: TCRbeta sequencing after a pre-transplant mixed lymphocyte reaction identified graft-donor-reactive clones, later tracked in post-transplant blood. Study outcomes and limitations: Rather than being deleted, graft donor-reactive T cells may have moved into the graft.

V dropped 5 bases and J dropped 4 bases, with 16 bases sitting between them. Germline V CDR1 and CDR2: SGHNT, YYREEE (reference sequence). The CDR3 runs 14 residues. Sequenced by immunoSEQ multiplex PCR; TCRdb stores in-frame clones only, minus some. Of about 76,000 clones listed, 83% were seen once; the top ten hold approximately 2.8%. The sequencing here drew on CD4+ T cells from blood, taken at the 22-month timepoint. The chain links TRBV5-4 to TRBJ2-7, with a possible D match to TRBD2 (7 bases). This receptor was identified in a human patient who received a liver transplant. The graft donor may account for some of the T cells. The CDR3: CASSSTGGRYEQYF. Written as DNA, the CDR3 is TGTGCCAGCAGTTCGACGGGGGGCCGGTACGAGCAGTACTTC.